This note documents a single T cell receptor beta chain sequence. Its antigen remains unidentified. The deep-level immunoSEQ assay was used. Data came from immunoSEQ multiplex PCR; TCRdb stores just in-frame clones and leaves some out. In the table there are over a million clones, roughly 97% of which are singletons. The sample belongs to a study of shared clonotypes between healthy human individuals. The study, taken as a whole, reports: Unshared clonotypes carried lower generation probabilities than those common to all four donors.

Germline V CDR1 and CDR2: SGHTA, FQGNSA. The CDR3 is 16 residues long. The V and J ends lost 7 bases and 3 bases respectively, with 22 bases between them. The sequence derives from a man between 25 and 39 years old in good health. The rearrangement uses TRBV7-2 and TRBJ2-7; no clear D. The specimen sequenced was naive CD4+ T cells sorted from blood. The sample's subset: CD45RA+ positively selected. The CDR3, as DNA: TGTGCCAGCACCCTCCTGGGTTGGCAGGCTCGCTACGAGCAGTACTTC. Protein product: CASTLLGWQARYEQYF.